This T cell receptor beta chain was retrieved from a study of blood T cell repertoires in COVID-19 (TCRdb year 2020). A note on the overall study: The collaborator samples originated in the United States, Italy and Spain and spanned the acute and convalescent phases of COVID-19. The sample metadata nearly always contained a de-identified subject ID, COVID-19 status, age in years and sex. The prospective study material was composed of cDNA or gDNA derived from T cells, B-cell-depleted T cells, or PBMCs. Deeply sampled blood TCRbeta repertoires from subjects exposed to, actively infected with, or recovered from COVID-19 were included in the dataset. The repertoires were made available in a free public database intended to serve as a resource for research on the immune response to SARS-CoV-2. Where available, HLA class I and class II types were taken from metadata supplied by the sample provider and were not determined by assay-based typing. The samples were drawn from the first 160 participants of the ongoing ImmuneRACE study and from some 1,300 subjects provided by 6 global collaborators. Overall results and qualifications from the work: Clinical and demographic metadata were provided uncurated, with the amount varying by source and participant.

The immunoSEQ Assay, a bias-controlled multiplex PCR, was used to amplify TCRbeta CDR3 regions from genomic DNA. The paper's data handling went like this. The number of nucleated cells in each sample was estimated by amplification of reference gene primers within the assay. To quantify the absolute abundance of each unique TCRbeta CDR3 rearrangement, sequence reads were collapsed and filtered. Productive Simpson clonality was computed per sample as the square root of Simpson's diversity index over productive rearrangements. Here the immuneACCESS table is served through TCRdb, limited to in-frame sequences with V and J called. Missing clones are a known gap in these copies; in checked studies unresolved V genes cover under half, and the rest lacks a known reason. That table is the source of V, J and clone size, and D and trimming were worked out from the DNA. The sample data list about 320,000 clones, and almost 85% of these were observed just once. Clones ranked in the top ten supply around 7.2% of the sample.

Trimming removed 2 bases from V and 3 bases from J, leaving 5 bases between the germline ends. Including cysteine and phenylalanine, the CDR3 has 13 amino acids. Only the CDR3 portion is preserved as DNA: 39 bases, with reading frame beginning at the first base. CDR1 and CDR2 (SSHAT, FNYEAQ) derive from the germline V gene (reference sequence). The collaborating institutions used their own protocols to collect whole blood in K2EDTA tubes. For TCRbeta analysis, collaborators shipped samples as frozen whole blood, isolated PBMCs, or DNA extracted from either of those sample types. This clone is a singleton in its sample. Its target antigen remains unknown. Base quality data are lacking; no much larger clone is found one base away.

In this chain, TRBV7-7 is recombined with TRBJ1-5, with the D gene not confidently named. The receptor was isolated from a human donor in a cohort sampled during active COVID-19. Material for sequencing was peripheral blood. The nucleotide sequence is given as TGTGCCAGCAGCTTATCTCCCAATCAGCCCCAGCATTTT. This yields the protein CASSLSPNQPQHF.